The present entry profiles one TCR beta chain with its context. The antigen remains undetermined. This record comes from a study of Graves' ophthalmopathy and Graves' hyperthyroidism. Study as a whole: At the time of initial diagnosis and before any treatment, peripheral blood was collected.

The CDR3 spans 16 residues. CDR1 is SGHDT, CDR2 YYEEEE, per germline. V gave up 6 bases and J gave up 0 bases, with 13 bases separating them. Beta-chain TCR CDR3 regions were amplified from RNA transcripts. RT-PCR in the first round used HTBI primers; a second-round multiplex PCR followed. TCRdb processed the multiplex PCR reads anew with MiXCR; each CDR3 protein has one entry. Of roughly 220,000 distinct CDR3 sequences in the sample, about 47% are singletons; the top ten hold around half. Study results and limitations: Clonotypes were expanded in thyroid at above 0.001 frequency, and most also appeared in blood.

Input material: peripheral blood. This TCR derives from an adult man with Graves' ophthalmopathy. The V gene is TRBV5-6, the J gene TRBJ2-6; TRBD1 is a possible D gene (5 bases). The CDR3 DNA follows: TGTGCCAGCACCAAGACAGCTTTCTCTGGGGCCAACGTCCTGACTTTC. Protein product: CASTKTAFSGANVLTF.